This T cell receptor (beta chain) was found in a study of CD8 T cells in Susac syndrome. Study results and limitations: The authors acknowledged that the study's TCR sequencing and HLA analysis involved relatively few individuals.

V was trimmed by 7 bases and J by 4 bases, leaving 13 bases between them. The CDR3 consists of 14 residues. The RNA input was about 0.5 to 1 ug, and it was reverse transcribed with random hexamers. Amplification of TCR beta CDR3 across 54 Vbeta and 13 Jbeta was performed with immunoSEQ multiplex PCR. MiXCR, applied by TCRdb to the immunoSEQ multiplex PCR reads, yields one record per CDR3 protein. The repertoire includes around 100,000 distinct CDR3 sequences, about 95% of them detected once, and 0.25% to 0.35% sits in the top ten. A note on this clonotype: Its antigen is unidentified.

The chain has TRBV12-3 or TRBV12-4 and TRBJ2-2; no firm D call. Sequenced: CD8+ T cells from PBMCs. The sequence was collected from a human donor with Susac syndrome. CDR3 nucleotides: TGTGCCAGCACCCTGGACGGAATCACCGGGGAGCTGTTTTTT. Residues: CASTLDGITGELFF.